This T cell receptor (beta chain) emerged from a study of cytomegalovirus exposure and HLA in healthy donors. General study findings and limits: The authors listed 150 to 200 TCR beta chains as cytomegalovirus-associated. When analyzed later, a missense DCLRE1C variant was found to be linked to TCR beta V- and J-gene trimming. A likely sequencing artifact accounted for one observed cluster of highly shared sequence variants. In a later analysis, at a false discovery rate of 0.05, under 20,000 TCR beta sequences were associated with HLA alleles.

The CDR3 totals 16 residues. From germline, CDR1 is SGHTA and CDR2 FQGNSA. Between the trimmed V and J ends, which lost 1 base and 3 bases, there was a span of 15 bases. PCR primers comprised 60 Vbeta and 13 Jbeta primers. Produced via immunoSEQ multiplex PCR; TCRdb's table is partial and in-frame only. The table lists some 70,000 clones. Notes on this clone: The antigen is not known.

The V call is TRBV7-2, the J call TRBJ1-2, with D perhaps matching TRBD1 (5 bases). The source material was PBMCs. This TCR was sampled from a boy between 10 and 17 years old in good health and CMV-seronegative. The CDR3 DNA is TGTGCCAGCAGCTTAGGGTTTAGGGGTTTTGACTATGGCTACACCTTC. Translation: CASSLGFRGFDYGYTF.